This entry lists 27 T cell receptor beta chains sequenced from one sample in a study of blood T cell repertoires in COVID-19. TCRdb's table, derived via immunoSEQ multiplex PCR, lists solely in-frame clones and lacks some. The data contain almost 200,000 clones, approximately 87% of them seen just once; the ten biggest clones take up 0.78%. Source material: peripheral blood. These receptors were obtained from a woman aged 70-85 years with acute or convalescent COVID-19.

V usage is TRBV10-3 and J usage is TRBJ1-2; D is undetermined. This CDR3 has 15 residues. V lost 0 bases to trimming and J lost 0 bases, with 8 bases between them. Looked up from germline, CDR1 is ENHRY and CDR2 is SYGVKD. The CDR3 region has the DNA TGTGCCATCAGTGAGTCGGGGAGACCTAACTATGGCTACACCTTC. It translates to CAISESGRPNYGYTF.

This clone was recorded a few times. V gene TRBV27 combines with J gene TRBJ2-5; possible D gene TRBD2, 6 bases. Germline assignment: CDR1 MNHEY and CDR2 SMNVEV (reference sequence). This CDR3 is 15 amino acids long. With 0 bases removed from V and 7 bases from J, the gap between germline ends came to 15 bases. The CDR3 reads CASSLSGSLGGTQYF. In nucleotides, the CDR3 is TGTGCCAGCAGTTTATCTGGGTCTCTGGGGGGGACCCAGTACTTC.

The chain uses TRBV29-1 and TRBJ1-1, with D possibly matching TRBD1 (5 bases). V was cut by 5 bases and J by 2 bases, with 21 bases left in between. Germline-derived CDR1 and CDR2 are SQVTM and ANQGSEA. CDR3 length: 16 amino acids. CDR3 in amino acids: CSVRMLAGLANTEAFF. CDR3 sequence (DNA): TGCAGCGTTAGAATGCTGGCAGGGTTAGCAAACACTGAAGCTTTCTTT.

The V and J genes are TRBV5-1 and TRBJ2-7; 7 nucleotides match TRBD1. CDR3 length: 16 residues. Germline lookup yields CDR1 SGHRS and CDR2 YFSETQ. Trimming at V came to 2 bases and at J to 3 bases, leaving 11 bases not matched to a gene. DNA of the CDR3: TGCGCCAGCAGCTTTGTAGGGGGCGACATATTCTACGAGCAGTACTTC. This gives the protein CASSFVGGDIFYEQYF. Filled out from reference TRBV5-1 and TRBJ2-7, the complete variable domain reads KAGVTQTPRYLIKTRGQQVTLSCSPISGHRSVSWYQQTPGQGLQFLFEYFSETQRNKGNFPGRFSGRQFSNSRSEMNVSTLELGDSALYLCASSFVGGDIFYEQYFGPGTRLTVT.

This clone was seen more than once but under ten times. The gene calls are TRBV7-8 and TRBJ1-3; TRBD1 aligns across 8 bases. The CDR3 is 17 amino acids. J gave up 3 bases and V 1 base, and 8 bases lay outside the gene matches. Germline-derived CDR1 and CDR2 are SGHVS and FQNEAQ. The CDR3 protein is CASSLGQGWAGGNTIYF. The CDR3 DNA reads TGTGCCAGCAGCTTAGGACAGGGGTGGGCTGGTGGAAACACCATATATTTT.

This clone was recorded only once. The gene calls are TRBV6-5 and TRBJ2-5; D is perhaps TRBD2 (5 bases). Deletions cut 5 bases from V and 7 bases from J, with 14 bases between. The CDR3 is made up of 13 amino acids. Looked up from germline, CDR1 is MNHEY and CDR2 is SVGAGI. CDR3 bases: TGTGCCAGCAGTCCTACTAGGCTGGGGACCCAGTACTTC. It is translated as CASSPTRLGTQYF.

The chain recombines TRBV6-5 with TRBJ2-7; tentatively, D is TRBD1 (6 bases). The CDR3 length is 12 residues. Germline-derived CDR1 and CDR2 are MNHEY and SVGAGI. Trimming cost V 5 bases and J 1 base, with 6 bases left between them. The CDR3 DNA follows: TGTGCCAGCAGTCAGGGGTCCTACGAGCAGTACTTC. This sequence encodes CASSQGSYEQYF.

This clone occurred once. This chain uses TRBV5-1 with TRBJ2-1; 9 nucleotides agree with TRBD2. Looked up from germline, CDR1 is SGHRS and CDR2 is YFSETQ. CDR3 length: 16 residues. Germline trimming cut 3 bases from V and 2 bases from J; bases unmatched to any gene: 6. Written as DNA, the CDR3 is TGCGCCAGCAGCTCCATAGCGGGAGCTCCCTACAATGAGCAGTTCTTC. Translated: CASSSIAGAPYNEQFF.

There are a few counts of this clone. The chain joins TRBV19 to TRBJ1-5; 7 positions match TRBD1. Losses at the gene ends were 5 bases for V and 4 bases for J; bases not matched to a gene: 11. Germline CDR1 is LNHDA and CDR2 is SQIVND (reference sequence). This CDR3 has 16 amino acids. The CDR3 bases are TGTGCCAGTAGTCAAACAGGGGCGACAGCAAATCAGCCCCAGCATTTT. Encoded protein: CASSQTGATANQPQHF. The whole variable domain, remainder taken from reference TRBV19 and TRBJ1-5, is DGGITQSPKYLFRKEGQNVTLSCEQNLNHDAMYWYRQDPGQGLRLIYYSQIVNDFQKGDIAEGYSVSREKKESFPLTVTSAQKNPTAFYLCASSQTGATANQPQHFGDGTRLSIL.

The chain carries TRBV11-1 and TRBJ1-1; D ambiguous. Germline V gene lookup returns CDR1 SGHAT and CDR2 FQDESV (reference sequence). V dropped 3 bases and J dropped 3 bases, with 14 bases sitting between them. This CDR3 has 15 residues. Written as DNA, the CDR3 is TGTGCCAGCAGCTTGGGCGGGGTGAAGGACACTGAAGCTTTCTTT. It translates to CASSLGGVKDTEAFF.

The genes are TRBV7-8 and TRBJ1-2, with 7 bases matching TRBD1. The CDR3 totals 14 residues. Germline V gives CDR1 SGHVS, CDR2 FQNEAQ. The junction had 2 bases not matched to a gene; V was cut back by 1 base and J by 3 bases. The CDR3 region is CASSLDRGHYGYTF. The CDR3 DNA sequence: TGTGCCAGCAGCTTAGACAGGGGACACTATGGCTACACCTTC.

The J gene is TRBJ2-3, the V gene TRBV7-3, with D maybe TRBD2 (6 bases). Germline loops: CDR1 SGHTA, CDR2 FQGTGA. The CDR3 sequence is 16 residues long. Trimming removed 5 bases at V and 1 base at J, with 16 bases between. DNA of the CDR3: TGTGCCAGCAGCCCCCTGGGGGGTGAGGGCACAGATACGCAGTATTTT. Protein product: CASSPLGGEGTDTQYF. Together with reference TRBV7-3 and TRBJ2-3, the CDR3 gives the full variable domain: GAGVSQTPSNKVTEKGKYVELRCDPISGHTALYWYRQSLGQGPEFLIYFQGTGAADDSGLPNDRFFAVRPEGSVSTLKIQRTERGDSAVYLCASSPLGGEGTDTQYFGPGTRLTVL.

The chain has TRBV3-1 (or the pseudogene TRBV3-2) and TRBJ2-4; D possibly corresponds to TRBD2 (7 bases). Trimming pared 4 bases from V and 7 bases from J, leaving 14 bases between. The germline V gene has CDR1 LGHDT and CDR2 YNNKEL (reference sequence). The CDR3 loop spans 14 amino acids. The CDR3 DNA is TGTGCCAGCAGCCTTGGGGGGGCCGGGAACATTCAGTACTTC. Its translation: CASSLGGAGNIQYF.

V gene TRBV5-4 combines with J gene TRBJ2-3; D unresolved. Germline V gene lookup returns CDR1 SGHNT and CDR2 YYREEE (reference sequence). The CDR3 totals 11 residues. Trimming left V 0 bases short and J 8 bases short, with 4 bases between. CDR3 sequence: CASSLAGTQYF. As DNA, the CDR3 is TGTGCCAGCAGCTTGGCAGGTACGCAGTATTTT.

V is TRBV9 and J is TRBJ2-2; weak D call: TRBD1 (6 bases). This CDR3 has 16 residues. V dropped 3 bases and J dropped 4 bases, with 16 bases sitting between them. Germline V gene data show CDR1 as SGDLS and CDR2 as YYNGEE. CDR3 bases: TGTGCCAGCAGCGCATACAGGGTTTTTAGCACCGGGGAGCTGTTTTTT. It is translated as CASSAYRVFSTGELFF. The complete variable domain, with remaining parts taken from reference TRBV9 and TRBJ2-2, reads DSGVTQTPKHLITATGQRVTLRCSPRSGDLSVYWYQQSLDQGLQFLIQYYNGEERAKGNILERFSAQQFPDLHSELNLSSLELGDSALYFCASSAYRVFSTGELFFGEGSRLTVL.

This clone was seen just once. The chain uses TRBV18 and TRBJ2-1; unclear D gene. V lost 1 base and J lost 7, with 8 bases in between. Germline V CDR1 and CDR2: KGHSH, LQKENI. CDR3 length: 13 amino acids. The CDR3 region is CASSPLVLNEQFF. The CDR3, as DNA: TGTGCCAGCTCACCACTTGTCTTAAATGAGCAGTTCTTC.

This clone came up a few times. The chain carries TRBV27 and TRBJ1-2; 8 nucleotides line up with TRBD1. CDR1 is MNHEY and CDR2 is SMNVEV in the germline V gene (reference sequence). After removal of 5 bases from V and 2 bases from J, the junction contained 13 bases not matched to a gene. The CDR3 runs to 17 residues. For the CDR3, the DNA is TGTGCCAGCAGTCGCAACACCGGGACAGGACTGAACTATGGCTACACCTTC. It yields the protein CASSRNTGTGLNYGYTF.

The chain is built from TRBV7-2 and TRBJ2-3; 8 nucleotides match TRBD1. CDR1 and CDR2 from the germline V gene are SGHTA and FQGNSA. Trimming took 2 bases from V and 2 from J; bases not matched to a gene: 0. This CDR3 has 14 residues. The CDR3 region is CASSLQGATDTQYF. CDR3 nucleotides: TGTGCCAGCAGCTTACAGGGGGCCACAGATACGCAGTATTTT.

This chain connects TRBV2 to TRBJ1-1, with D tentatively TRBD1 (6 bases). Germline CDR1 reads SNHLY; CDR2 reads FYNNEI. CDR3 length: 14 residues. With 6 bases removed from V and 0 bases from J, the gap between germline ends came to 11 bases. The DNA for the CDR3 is TGTGCCAGCAGCGAGGACAGATTGAACACTGAAGCTTTCTTT. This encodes CASSEDRLNTEAFF. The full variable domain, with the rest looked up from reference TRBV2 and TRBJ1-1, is EPEVTQTPSHQVTQMGQEVILRCVPISNHLYFYWYRQILGQKVEFLVSFYNNEISEKSEIFDDQFSVERPDGSNFTLKIRSTKLEDSAMYFCASSEDRLNTEAFFGQGTRLTVV.

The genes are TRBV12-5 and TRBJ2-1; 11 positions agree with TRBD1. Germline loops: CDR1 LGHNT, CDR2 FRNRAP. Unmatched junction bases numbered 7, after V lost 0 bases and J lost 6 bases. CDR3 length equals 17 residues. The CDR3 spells CASGLVHGTGGFNEQFF. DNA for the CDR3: TGTGCTAGTGGTTTGGTACATGGGACAGGGGGTTTCAATGAGCAGTTCTTC.

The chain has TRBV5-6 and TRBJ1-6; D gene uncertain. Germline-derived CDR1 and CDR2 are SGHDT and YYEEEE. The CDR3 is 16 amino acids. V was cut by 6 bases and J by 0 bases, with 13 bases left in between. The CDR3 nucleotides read TGTGCCAGCACCAACACGGGGAGCTCCTATAATTCACCCCTCCACTTT. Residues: CASTNTGSSYNSPLHF. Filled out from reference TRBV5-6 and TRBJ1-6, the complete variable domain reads DAGVTQSPTHLIKTRGQQVTLRCSPKSGHDTVSWYQQALGQGPQFIFQYYEEEERQRGNFPDRFSGHQFPNYSSELNVNALLLGDSALYLCASTNTGSSYNSPLHFGNGTRLTVT.

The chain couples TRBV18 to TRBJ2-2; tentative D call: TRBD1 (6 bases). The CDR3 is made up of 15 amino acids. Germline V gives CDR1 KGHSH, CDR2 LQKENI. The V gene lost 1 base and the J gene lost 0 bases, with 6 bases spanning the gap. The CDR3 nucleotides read TGTGCCAGCTCACCACAGGGGGCGAACACCGGGGAGCTGTTTTTT. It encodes CASSPQGANTGELFF.

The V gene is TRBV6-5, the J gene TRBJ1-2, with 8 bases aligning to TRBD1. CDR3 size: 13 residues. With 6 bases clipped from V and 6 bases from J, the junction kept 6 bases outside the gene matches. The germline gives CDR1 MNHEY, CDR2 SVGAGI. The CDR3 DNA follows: TGTGCCAGCAGCCGGGGACAGGAGAATGGCTACACCTTC. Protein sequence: CASSRGQENGYTF.

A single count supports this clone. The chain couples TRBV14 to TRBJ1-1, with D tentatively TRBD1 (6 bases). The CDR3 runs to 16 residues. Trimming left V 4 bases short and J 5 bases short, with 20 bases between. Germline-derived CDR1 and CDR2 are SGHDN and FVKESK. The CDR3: CASSRQSNRVLTEAFF. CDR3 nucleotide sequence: TGTGCCAGCAGCCGACAGAGCAACAGGGTCCTAACTGAAGCTTTCTTT. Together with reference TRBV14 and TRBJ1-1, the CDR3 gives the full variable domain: EAGVTQFPSHSVIEKGQTVTLRCDPISGHDNLYWYRRVMGKEIKFLLHFVKESKQDESGMPNNRFLAERTGGTYSTLKVQPAELEDSGVYFCASSRQSNRVLTEAFFGQGTRLTVV.

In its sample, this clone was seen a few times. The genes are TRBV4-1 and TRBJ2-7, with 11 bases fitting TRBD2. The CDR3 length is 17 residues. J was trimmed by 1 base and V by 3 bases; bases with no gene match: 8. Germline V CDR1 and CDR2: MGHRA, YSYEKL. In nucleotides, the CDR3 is TGCGCCAGCAGCCACCCCGGGACTAGCGGCTTGTCCTACGAGCAGTACTTC. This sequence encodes CASSHPGTSGLSYEQYF.

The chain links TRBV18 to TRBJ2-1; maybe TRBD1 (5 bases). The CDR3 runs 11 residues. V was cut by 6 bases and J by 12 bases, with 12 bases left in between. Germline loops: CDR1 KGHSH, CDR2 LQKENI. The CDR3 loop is CASSAGLGQFF. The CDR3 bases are TGTGCCAGCTCGGCAGGGCTGGGGCAGTTCTTC.

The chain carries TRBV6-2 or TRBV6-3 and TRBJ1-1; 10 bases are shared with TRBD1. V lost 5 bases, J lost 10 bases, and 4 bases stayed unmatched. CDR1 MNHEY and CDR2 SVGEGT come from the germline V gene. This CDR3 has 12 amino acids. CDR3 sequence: CASSGDRGRAFF. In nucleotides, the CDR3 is TGTGCCAGCAGTGGGGACAGGGGACGAGCTTTCTTT.